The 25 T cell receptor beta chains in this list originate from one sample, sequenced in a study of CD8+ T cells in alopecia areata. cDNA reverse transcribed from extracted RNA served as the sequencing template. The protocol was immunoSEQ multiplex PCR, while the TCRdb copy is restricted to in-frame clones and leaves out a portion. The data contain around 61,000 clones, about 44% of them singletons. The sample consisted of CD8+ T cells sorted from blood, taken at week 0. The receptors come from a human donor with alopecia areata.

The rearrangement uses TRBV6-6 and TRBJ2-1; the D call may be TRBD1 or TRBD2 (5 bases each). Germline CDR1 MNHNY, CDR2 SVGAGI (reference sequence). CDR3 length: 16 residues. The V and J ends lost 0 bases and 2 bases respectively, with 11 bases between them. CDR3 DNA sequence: TGTGCCAGCAGTTACTCGTCCGGGGCCACCTACAATGAGCAGTTCTTC. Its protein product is CASSYSSGATYNEQFF.

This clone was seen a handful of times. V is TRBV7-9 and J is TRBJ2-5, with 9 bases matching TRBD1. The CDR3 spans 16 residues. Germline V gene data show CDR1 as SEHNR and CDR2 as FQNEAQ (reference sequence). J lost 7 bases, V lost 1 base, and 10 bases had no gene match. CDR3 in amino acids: CASSLGTGGAGGTQYF. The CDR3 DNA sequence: TGTGCCAGCAGCTTAGGAACAGGGGGCGCCGGGGGGACCCAGTACTTC.

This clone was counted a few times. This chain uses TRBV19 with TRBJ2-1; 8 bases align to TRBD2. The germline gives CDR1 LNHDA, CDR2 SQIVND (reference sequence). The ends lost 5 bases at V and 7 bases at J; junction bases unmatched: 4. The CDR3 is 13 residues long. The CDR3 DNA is TGTGCCAGTAGTGGCGCTAGCGGGAATGAGCAGTTCTTC. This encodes CASSGASGNEQFF.

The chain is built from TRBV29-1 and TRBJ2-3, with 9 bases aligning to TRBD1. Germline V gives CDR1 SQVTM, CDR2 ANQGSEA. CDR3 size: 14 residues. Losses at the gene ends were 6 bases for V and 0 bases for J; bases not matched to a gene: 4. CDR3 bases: TGCAGCGTGGGGACAGGGAAAAGCACAGATACGCAGTATTTT. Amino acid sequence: CSVGTGKSTDTQYF.

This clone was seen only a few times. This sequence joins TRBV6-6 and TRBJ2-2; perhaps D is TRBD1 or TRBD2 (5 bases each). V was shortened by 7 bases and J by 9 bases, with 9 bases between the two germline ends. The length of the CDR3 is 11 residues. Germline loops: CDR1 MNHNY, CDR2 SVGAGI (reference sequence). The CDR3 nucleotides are TGTGCCAGCACCGGGACGTGGGAGCTGTTTTTT. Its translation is CASTGTWELFF.

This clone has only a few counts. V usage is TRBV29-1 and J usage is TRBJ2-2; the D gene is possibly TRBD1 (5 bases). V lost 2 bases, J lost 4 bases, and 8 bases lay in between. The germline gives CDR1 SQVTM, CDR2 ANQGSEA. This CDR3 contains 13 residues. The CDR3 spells CSVETGFTGELFF. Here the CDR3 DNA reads TGCAGCGTTGAAACAGGCTTCACCGGGGAGCTGTTTTTT.

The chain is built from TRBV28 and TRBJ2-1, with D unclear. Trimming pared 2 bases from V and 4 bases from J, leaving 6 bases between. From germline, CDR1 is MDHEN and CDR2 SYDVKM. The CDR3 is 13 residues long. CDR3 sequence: CASSLREYNEQFF. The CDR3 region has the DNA TGTGCCAGCAGTTTACGTGAATACAATGAGCAGTTCTTC.

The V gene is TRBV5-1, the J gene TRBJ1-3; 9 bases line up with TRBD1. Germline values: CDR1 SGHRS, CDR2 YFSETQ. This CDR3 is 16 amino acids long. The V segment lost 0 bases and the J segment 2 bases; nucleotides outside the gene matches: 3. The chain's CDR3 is CASSLADRGAGNTIYF. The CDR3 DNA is TGCGCCAGCAGCTTGGCCGACAGGGGGGCTGGAAACACCATATATTTT. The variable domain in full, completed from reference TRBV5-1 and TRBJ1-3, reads KAGVTQTPRYLIKTRGQQVTLSCSPISGHRSVSWYQQTPGQGLQFLFEYFSETQRNKGNFPGRFSGRQFSNSRSEMNVSTLELGDSALYLCASSLADRGAGNTIYFGEGSWLTVV.

DNA of the CDR3: TGCGCCAGCAGCTTGGTGTCCCCTTTATCCGAAGCTTTCTTT. Translating gives CASSLVSPLSEAFF. This chain uses TRBV5-1 with TRBJ1-1; D is unclear. The CDR3 is 14 residues long. CDR1 SGHRS and CDR2 YFSETQ come from the germline V gene. The germline V and J ends were trimmed by 0 bases and 8 bases, with 14 bases remaining between them.

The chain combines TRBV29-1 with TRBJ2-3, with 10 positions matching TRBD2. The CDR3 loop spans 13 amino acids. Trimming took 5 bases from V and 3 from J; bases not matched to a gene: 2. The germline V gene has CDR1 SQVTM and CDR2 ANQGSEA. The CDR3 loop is CSVLAGVTDTQYF. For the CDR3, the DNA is TGCAGCGTTCTAGCGGGAGTAACAGATACGCAGTATTTT.

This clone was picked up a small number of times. The CDR3 nucleotides read TGTGCCAGCAGTGATCAGGACAGGGCTTCTGGGGCCAACGTCCTGACTTTC. It translates to CASSDQDRASGANVLTF. The chain links TRBV6-4 to TRBJ2-6, with TRBD1 matching 8 bases. V shed 3 bases, J shed 1 base, and the junction held 5 bases outside the gene matches. Germline assignment: CDR1 MRHNA and CDR2 SNTAGT. The CDR3 contains 17 residues.

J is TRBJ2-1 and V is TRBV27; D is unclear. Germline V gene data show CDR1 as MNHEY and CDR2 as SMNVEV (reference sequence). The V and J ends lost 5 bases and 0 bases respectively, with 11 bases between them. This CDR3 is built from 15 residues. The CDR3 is CASSPGLSSYNEQFF. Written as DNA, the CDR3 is TGTGCCAGCAGTCCCGGGCTAAGCTCCTACAATGAGCAGTTCTTC.

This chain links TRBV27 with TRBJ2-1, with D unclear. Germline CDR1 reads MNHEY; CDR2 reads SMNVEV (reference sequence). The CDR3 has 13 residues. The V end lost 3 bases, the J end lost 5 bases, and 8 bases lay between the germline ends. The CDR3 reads CASSFGQNNEQFF. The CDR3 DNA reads TGTGCCAGCAGTTTTGGTCAGAACAATGAGCAGTTCTTC.

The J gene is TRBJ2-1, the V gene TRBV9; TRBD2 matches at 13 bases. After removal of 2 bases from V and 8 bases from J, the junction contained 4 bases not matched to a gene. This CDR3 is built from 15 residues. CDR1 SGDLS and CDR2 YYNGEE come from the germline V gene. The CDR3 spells CASSVTSGRGYEQFF. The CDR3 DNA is TGTGCCAGCAGCGTTACTAGCGGGAGGGGGTATGAGCAGTTCTTC.

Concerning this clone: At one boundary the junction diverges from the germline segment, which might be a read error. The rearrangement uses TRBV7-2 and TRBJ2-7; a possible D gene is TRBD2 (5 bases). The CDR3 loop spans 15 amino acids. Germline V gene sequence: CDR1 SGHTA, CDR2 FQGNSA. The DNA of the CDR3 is TGTGCCAGCAGCATAGCGTCGGAGAGGATAGACGAGCAGTACTTC. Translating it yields CASSIASERIDEQYF.

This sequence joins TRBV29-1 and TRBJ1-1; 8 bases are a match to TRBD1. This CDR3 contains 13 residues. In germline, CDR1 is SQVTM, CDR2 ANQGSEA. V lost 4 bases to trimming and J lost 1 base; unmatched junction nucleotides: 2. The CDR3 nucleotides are TGCAGCGTTGTCACAGGGGGGAACACTGAAGCTTTCTTT. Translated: CSVVTGGNTEAFF.

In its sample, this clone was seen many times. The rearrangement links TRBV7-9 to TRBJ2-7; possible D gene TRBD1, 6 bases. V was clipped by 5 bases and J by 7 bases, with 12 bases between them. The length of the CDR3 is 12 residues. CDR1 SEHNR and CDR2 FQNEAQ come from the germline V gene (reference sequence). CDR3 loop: CASSIHREEQYF. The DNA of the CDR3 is TGTGCCAGCAGCATCCACAGGGAGGAGCAGTACTTC.

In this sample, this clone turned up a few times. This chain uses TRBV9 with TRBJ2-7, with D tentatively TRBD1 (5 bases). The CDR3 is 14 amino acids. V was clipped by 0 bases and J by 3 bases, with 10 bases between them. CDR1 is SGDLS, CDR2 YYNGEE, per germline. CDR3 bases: TGTGCCAGCAGCGTAGGAGAAGGGGTCTACGAGCAGTACTTC. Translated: CASSVGEGVYEQYF.

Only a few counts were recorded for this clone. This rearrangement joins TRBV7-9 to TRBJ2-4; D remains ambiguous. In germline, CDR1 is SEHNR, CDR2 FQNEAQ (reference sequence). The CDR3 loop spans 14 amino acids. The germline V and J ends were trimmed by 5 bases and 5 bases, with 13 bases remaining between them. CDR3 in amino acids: CASSLLDGENIQYF. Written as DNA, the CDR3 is TGTGCCAGCAGCCTATTGGACGGCGAAAACATTCAGTACTTC.

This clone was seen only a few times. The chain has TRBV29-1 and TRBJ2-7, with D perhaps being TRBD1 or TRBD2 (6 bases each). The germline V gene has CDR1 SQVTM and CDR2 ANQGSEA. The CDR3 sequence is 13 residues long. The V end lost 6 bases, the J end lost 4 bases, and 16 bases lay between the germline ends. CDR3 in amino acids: CSVRGKGEYEQYF. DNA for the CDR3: TGCAGCGTCCGCGGGAAGGGGGAGTACGAGCAGTACTTC.

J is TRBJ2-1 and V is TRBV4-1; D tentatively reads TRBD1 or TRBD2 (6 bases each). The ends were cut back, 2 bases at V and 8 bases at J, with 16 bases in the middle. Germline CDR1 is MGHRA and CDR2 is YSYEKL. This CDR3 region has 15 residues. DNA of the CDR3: TGCGCCAGCAGCCAATCCCCACGAGGGGGGCATGAGCAGTTCTTC. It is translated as CASSQSPRGGHEQFF.

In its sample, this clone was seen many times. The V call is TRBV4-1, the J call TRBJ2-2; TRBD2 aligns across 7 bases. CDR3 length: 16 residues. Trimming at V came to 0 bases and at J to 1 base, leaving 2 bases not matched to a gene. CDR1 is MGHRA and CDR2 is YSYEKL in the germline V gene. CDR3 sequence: CASSQEREWNTGELFF. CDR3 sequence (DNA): TGCGCCAGCAGCCAAGAGCGGGAGTGGAACACCGGGGAGCTGTTTTTT.

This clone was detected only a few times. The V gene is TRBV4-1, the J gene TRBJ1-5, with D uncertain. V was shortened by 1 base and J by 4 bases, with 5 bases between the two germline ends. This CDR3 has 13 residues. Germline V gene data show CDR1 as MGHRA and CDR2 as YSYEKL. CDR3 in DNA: TGCGCCAGCAGCCAAGCCAGTAATCAGCCCCAGCATTTT. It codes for CASSQASNQPQHF.

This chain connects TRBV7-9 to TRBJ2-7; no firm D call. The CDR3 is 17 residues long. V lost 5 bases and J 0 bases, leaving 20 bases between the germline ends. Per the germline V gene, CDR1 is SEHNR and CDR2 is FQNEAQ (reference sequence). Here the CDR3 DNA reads TGTGCCAGCAGCGATCTGTCTCGCGACTGGAGCTCCTACGAGCAGTACTTC. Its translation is CASSDLSRDWSSYEQYF.

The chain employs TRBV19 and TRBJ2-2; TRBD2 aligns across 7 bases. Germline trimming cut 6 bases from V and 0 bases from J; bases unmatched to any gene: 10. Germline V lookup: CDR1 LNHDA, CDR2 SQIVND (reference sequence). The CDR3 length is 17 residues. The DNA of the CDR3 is TGTGCCAGTAGACCCGATCCTAGCGGCGCGAACACCGGGGAGCTGTTTTTT. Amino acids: CASRPDPSGANTGELFF.